One and the same sample provided the 32 T cell receptor beta chains below, sequenced in a study of vaccination and CD4 T cells after COVID-19. Cultured CD4+ T cells had their DNA profiled by the Oncomine TCR Beta short-read assay. MiXCR, applied by TCRdb to the PCR reads, yields one record per CDR3 protein. Of several thousand distinct CDR3 sequences listed, more than 65% were seen once; the top ten hold around 40%. What these receptors recognize is not known. This sample's treatment: approximately 9-day PBMC culture with coronavirus spike peptide pools or control peptides (ViraFEST assay). The sequenced material came from CD4+ T cells from blood, cultured in vitro. The receptors were gathered from a human donor who had recovered from COVID-19.

The chain has TRBV2 and TRBJ2-2; D is uncertain. CDR1 SNHLY and CDR2 FYNNEI come from the germline V gene. The CDR3 loop spans 12 amino acids. Trimming pared 7 bases from V and 6 bases from J, leaving 9 bases between. CDR3 in amino acids: CASKEGPGELFF. CDR3 sequence (DNA): TGTGCCAGCAAAGAAGGCCCCGGGGAGCTGTTTTTT. The full variable domain, completed using reference TRBV2 and TRBJ2-2, is EPEVTQTPSHQVTQMGQEVILRCVPISNHLYFYWYRQILGQKVEFLVSFYNNEISEKSEIFDDQFSVERPDGSNFTLKIRSTKLEDSAMYFCASKEGPGELFFGEGSRLTVL.

The V gene is TRBV28, the J gene TRBJ2-1, with TRBD2 matching 7 bases. CDR1 is MDHEN, CDR2 SYDVKM, per germline. The CDR3 has 15 amino acids. V lost 3 bases, J lost 4 bases, and 6 bases stayed unmatched. The CDR3 sequence is CASSLTGTTYNEQFF. The CDR3, as DNA: TGTGCCAGCAGTTTGACTGGGACTACGTACAATGAGCAGTTCTTC.

The V gene is TRBV7-2, the J gene TRBJ2-1; TRBD1 matches at 7 bases. Germline CDR1 reads SGHTA; CDR2 reads FQGNSA. Trimming removed 6 bases from V and 7 bases from J; junction bases left unmatched: 9. The CDR3 extends over 14 amino acids. CDR3 DNA sequence: TGTGCCAGCAGGGAAGGGGGCGTTCGGAATGAGCAGTTCTTC. This gives the protein CASREGGVRNEQFF.

CDR3 sequence (DNA): TGTGCCAGCAGTTATTTGGGACAGGGGAACTATGGCTACACCTTC. Translation: CASSYLGQGNYGYTF. V and J are TRBV6-9 and TRBJ1-2, with 10 bases matching TRBD1. The CDR3 runs to 15 residues. CDR1 MNHGY and CDR2 SVAAGI come from the germline V gene. V dropped 1 base and J dropped 2; count of bases not matched to a gene: 1.

The chain has TRBV28 and TRBJ2-7; tentative D call: TRBD1 (5 bases). This CDR3 is built from 16 residues. From germline, CDR1 is MDHEN and CDR2 SYDVKM. Trimming took 0 bases from V and 0 from J, leaving 12 bases between them. The CDR3 region is CASSLWAHDSSYEQYF. DNA for the CDR3: TGTGCCAGCAGTTTATGGGCCCATGACAGCTCCTACGAGCAGTACTTC.

The rearrangement uses TRBV19 and TRBJ2-7, with a possible D match to TRBD2 (6 bases). Trimming shortened V by 4 bases and J by 4 bases, and 14 bases separated the two germline ends. This CDR3 has 14 amino acids. CDR1 and CDR2 from the germline V gene are LNHDA and SQIVND (reference sequence). CDR3 nucleotide sequence: TGTGCCAGTAGTAGCGGGACTTCACCATACGAGCAGTACTTC. Translated, it gives CASSSGTSPYEQYF.

This clonotype was seen a handful of times. The chain employs TRBV6-1 and TRBJ1-5, with a possible D match to TRBD1 (6 bases). The length of the CDR3 is 13 residues. CDR1 MNHNS and CDR2 SASEGT come from the germline V gene. The V end was cut by 6 bases, the J end by 5 bases, with 11 bases between. The CDR3 DNA follows: TGTGCCAGCAGCTCGACAGGTTATCAGCCCCAGCATTTT. It codes for CASSSTGYQPQHF.

The chain carries TRBV30 and TRBJ1-1, with 8 bases lining up with TRBD1. CDR1 and CDR2 from the germline V gene are GTSNPN and SVGIG (reference sequence). CDR3 size: 16 residues. Trimming removed 4 bases from V and 5 bases from J; junction bases left unmatched: 15. CDR3 bases: TGTGCCTGGATTGGACAGGGAACCCCTACGAGGACTGAAGCTTTCTTT. It encodes CAWIGQGTPTRTEAFF.

The chain joins TRBV11-3 to TRBJ2-5; D uncertain. Per the germline V gene, CDR1 is SGHNT and CDR2 is YENEEA. There are 16 residues in the CDR3. The ends were cut back, 7 bases at V and 2 bases at J, with 20 bases in the middle. CDR3 region: CASTIGWIESQETQYF. CDR3 coding DNA: TGTGCCAGCACCATAGGGTGGATAGAGAGTCAAGAGACCCAGTACTTC.

V and J are TRBV7-2 and TRBJ2-5; tentatively, D is TRBD1 (6 bases). There are 16 residues in the CDR3. Germline V lookup: CDR1 SGHTA, CDR2 FQGNSA. V was trimmed by 1 base and J by 4 bases, leaving 16 bases between them. CDR3 region: CASSLVVAGARETQYF. CDR3 nucleotide sequence: TGTGCCAGCAGCTTAGTGGTGGCAGGGGCGAGAGAGACCCAGTACTTC.

The gene calls are TRBV23-1 and TRBJ2-7; no clear D gene. TRBV23-1 is an open reading frame whose function is uncertain. V was pared by 9 bases and J by 1 base, with 10 bases between. This CDR3 has 12 amino acids. CDR3 nucleotide sequence: TGCGCCAGAGGACCTGCTTCCTACGAGCAGTACTTC. It yields the protein CARGPASYEQYF.

This clonotype is large within its sample. This chain joins TRBV6-1 and TRBJ1-5, with 9 bases that match TRBD1. V lost 3 bases and J lost 7; bases outside the gene matches: 10. The CDR3 consists of 16 residues. Germline V gives CDR1 MNHNS, CDR2 SASEGT. For the CDR3, the DNA is TGTGCCAGCAGTGACCCTGGGACAGGGTTCAACCAGCCCCAGCATTTT. This gives the protein CASSDPGTGFNQPQHF.

The rearrangement joins TRBV27 to TRBJ1-5; D is unresolved. Germline CDR1 and CDR2: MNHEY and SMNVEV (reference sequence). Trimming left V 6 bases short and J 7 bases short, with 10 bases between. There are 12 residues in the CDR3. CDR3 nucleotide sequence: TGTGCCAGCAGCAACGGCGGGCAGCCCCAGCATTTT. Protein: CASSNGGQPQHF.

There are a few counts of this clonotype. The chain combines TRBV27 with TRBJ2-7; D remains ambiguous. The germline gives CDR1 MNHEY, CDR2 SMNVEV (reference sequence). The CDR3 spans 13 residues. V lost 6 bases, J lost 3 bases, and 12 bases lay in between. CDR3 sequence: CASRATVGYEQYF. The CDR3 DNA is TGTGCCAGCAGGGCTACGGTGGGCTACGAGCAGTACTTC.

The chain couples TRBV30 to TRBJ1-1; D is uncertain. Germline-derived CDR1 and CDR2 are GTSNPN and SVGIG (reference sequence). V gave up 0 bases and J gave up 0 bases, with 8 bases separating them. This CDR3 comprises 14 residues. The CDR3 sequence: CAWSVRGLNTEAFF. The CDR3 DNA reads TGTGCCTGGAGTGTACGTGGGTTGAACACTGAAGCTTTCTTT.

The chain uses TRBV6-1 and TRBJ1-5; the match to TRBD1 covers 10 bases. CDR1 is MNHNS and CDR2 is SASEGT in the germline V gene. This CDR3 region has 15 residues. The V and J ends lost 6 bases and 5 bases, in that order; junction bases with no gene match: 7. The CDR3 loop reads CASSETGGTDQPQHF. The CDR3 DNA reads as TGTGCCAGCAGCGAGACAGGGGGCACGGATCAGCCCCAGCATTTT.

This chain joins TRBV19 and TRBJ2-1; no clear D gene. This CDR3 spans 14 amino acids. Looked up from germline, CDR1 is LNHDA and CDR2 is SQIVND (reference sequence). The V and J ends lost 3 bases and 0 bases respectively, with 6 bases between them. CDR3 residues: CASSMGSSYNEQFF. The CDR3 DNA reads as TGTGCCAGTAGTATGGGTAGCTCCTACAATGAGCAGTTCTTC.

The chain combines TRBV7-2 with TRBJ1-6; weak D call: TRBD1 (5 bases). CDR1 is SGHTA, CDR2 FQGNSA, per germline. The V end lost 5 bases, the J end lost 9 bases, and 23 bases lay between the germline ends. CDR3 size: 17 residues. Here the CDR3 reads CASSATSPGRRSSPLHF. The DNA for the CDR3 is TGTGCCAGCAGCGCAACATCTCCGGGACGGAGGAGTTCACCCCTCCACTTT.

This clonotype turned up a few times. The CDR3 DNA reads TGCAGTGCTAGAGCGCCCCCCGGGACAGCAAATTCACCCCTCCACTTT. Protein product: CSARAPPGTANSPLHF. The chain recombines TRBV20-1 with TRBJ1-6; 7 bases agree with TRBD1. Per germline, CDR1 DFQATT and CDR2 SNEGSKA (reference sequence). The CDR3 consists of 16 residues. The V and J ends lost 1 base and 7 bases, in that order; junction bases with no gene match: 10.

J is TRBJ2-2 and V is TRBV20-1, with D hard to call. Trimming took 2 bases from V and 5 from J, leaving 6 bases between them. From germline, CDR1 is DFQATT and CDR2 SNEGSKA (reference sequence). The CDR3 is 12 residues long. CDR3 nucleotides: TGCAGTGCTAGACACATGACCGGGGAGCTGTTTTTT. Translated: CSARHMTGELFF.

This sequence joins TRBV20-1 and TRBJ2-5; 8 nucleotides align to TRBD2. The CDR3 length is 12 residues. The germline gives CDR1 DFQATT, CDR2 SNEGSKA (reference sequence). In nucleotides, the CDR3 is TGCTCCCGCGGGGGGAGAGGCGAGACCCAGTACTTC. Translating gives CSRGGRGETQYF.

A note on this clonotype: This CDR3 fails to terminate in the conserved phenylalanine or tryptophan, so it likely reflects a read error. J is TRBJ2-5 and V is TRBV20-1; D is possibly TRBD1 (6 bases). Germline V gene sequence: CDR1 DFQATT, CDR2 SNEGSKA (reference sequence). V gave up 4 bases and J gave up 4 bases, with 7 bases separating them. This CDR3 is built from 11 residues. CDR3 loop: CSATQGETQYL. DNA of the CDR3: TGCAGTGCTACACAGGGAGAGACCCAGTACCTC.

The chain links TRBV9 to TRBJ1-1; D possibly corresponds to TRBD1 (6 bases). Trimming took off 3 bases at V and 4 bases at J, with 13 bases between the two ends. CDR1 and CDR2 from the germline V gene are SGDLS and YYNGEE. The CDR3 sequence is 14 residues long. The chain's CDR3 is CASSASGTITEAFF. CDR3 sequence (DNA): TGTGCCAGCAGCGCCTCCGGGACAATCACTGAAGCTTTCTTT.

This chain links TRBV20-1 with TRBJ2-7; D remains unclear. The CDR3 has 13 residues. The V gene's germline CDR1 is DFQATT and CDR2 SNEGSKA (reference sequence). V lost 2 bases and J lost 0, with 8 bases in between. The CDR3 loop reads CSARTDGSYEQYF. The CDR3 coding sequence is TGCAGTGCTAGAACCGACGGCTCCTACGAGCAGTACTTC.

The genes are TRBV20-1 and TRBJ1-1; TRBD1 matches 8 bases. With V trimmed by 5 bases and J by 4 bases, 6 bases remained unmatched. Germline-derived CDR1 and CDR2 are DFQATT and SNEGSKA (reference sequence). This CDR3 has 13 amino acids. CDR3 sequence reads: CSAVDRAGTEAFF. The CDR3 bases are TGCAGTGCTGTGGACAGGGCGGGCACTGAAGCTTTCTTT.

The V gene is TRBV20-1, the J gene TRBJ2-7; 12 bases align to TRBD2. V was pared by 6 bases and J by 5 bases, with 5 bases of the junction left unmatched. CDR1 and CDR2 (germline): DFQATT, SNEGSKA (reference sequence). This CDR3 comprises 13 residues. The DNA of the CDR3 is TGCAGTGCGGGGACTAGCGGGTTCGACGAGCAGTACTTC. As protein: CSAGTSGFDEQYF.

The rearrangement links TRBV20-1 to TRBJ1-5; TRBD1 agrees at 9 bases. This CDR3 comprises 15 residues. The V gene end was trimmed by 1 base and the J gene end by 2 bases; junction bases not matched to a gene: 3. Germline-derived CDR1 and CDR2 are DFQATT and SNEGSKA (reference sequence). CDR3 sequence reads: CSARGRDRGNQPQHF. DNA for the CDR3: TGCAGTGCTAGAGGCCGGGACAGGGGCAATCAGCCCCAGCATTTT.

Worth noting for this clonotype: An end of the junction differs from the germline gene, which may be a read error. This chain uses TRBV2 with TRBJ1-1, with a tentative D call TRBD1 (6 bases). This CDR3 contains 14 residues. Germline CDR1 reads SNHLY; CDR2 reads FYNNEI. DNA for the CDR3: TGTGCCAGCAAAGTACAGGGAAGAGGGACTGAGGCTTTCTTT. Translated: CASKVQGRGTEAFF. Complete variable domain (other parts from reference TRBV2 and TRBJ1-1): EPEVTQTPSHQVTQMGQEVILRCVPISNHLYFYWYRQILGQKVEFLVSFYNNEISEKSEIFDDQFSVERPDGSNFTLKIRSTKLEDSAMYFCASKVQGRGTEAFFGQGTRLTVV.

This chain uses TRBV27 with TRBJ1-1; TRBD1 agrees at 12 bases. From germline, CDR1 is MNHEY and CDR2 SMNVEV (reference sequence). The CDR3 loop spans 18 amino acids. V trimming: 4 bases; J trimming: 4 bases; junction bases outside the gene matches: 13. The CDR3 nucleotides are TGTGCCAGCAGTTCGAGAACCCCGGGACAGGGGGCGGCCACTGAAGCTTTCTTT. Its translation: CASSSRTPGQGAATEAFF.

This chain links TRBV15 with TRBJ1-2; D is unclear. Germline lookup yields CDR1 LNHNV and CDR2 YYDKDF (reference sequence). The CDR3 sequence is 13 residues long. The ends were cut back, 3 bases at V and 4 bases at J, with 9 bases in the middle. The CDR3 is CATSSGSLYGYTF. The CDR3 coding sequence is TGTGCCACCAGCAGTGGGTCACTCTATGGCTACACCTTC.

The V gene is TRBV19, the J gene TRBJ2-5; D is tentatively TRBD1 or TRBD2 (5 bases each). This CDR3 has 14 amino acids. V dropped 8 bases and J dropped 2 bases, with 15 bases sitting between them. Per the germline V gene, CDR1 is LNHDA and CDR2 is SQIVND (reference sequence). The CDR3 coding sequence is TGTGCCAGTGGCCCCCGGGGACGGCAAGAGACCCAGTACTTC. Its translation is CASGPRGRQETQYF.

This clonotype has more than one count but fewer than ten. The rearrangement joins TRBV6-5 to TRBJ1-2; the match to TRBD1 covers 9 bases. This CDR3 is 15 amino acids long. The germline gives CDR1 MNHEY, CDR2 SVGAGI. The trim removed 4 bases at V and 0 bases at J, leaving 3 bases unmatched. The CDR3 loop is CASSSGTGTNYGYTF. In DNA, the CDR3 is TGTGCCAGCAGTTCCGGGACAGGGACTAACTATGGCTACACCTTC.